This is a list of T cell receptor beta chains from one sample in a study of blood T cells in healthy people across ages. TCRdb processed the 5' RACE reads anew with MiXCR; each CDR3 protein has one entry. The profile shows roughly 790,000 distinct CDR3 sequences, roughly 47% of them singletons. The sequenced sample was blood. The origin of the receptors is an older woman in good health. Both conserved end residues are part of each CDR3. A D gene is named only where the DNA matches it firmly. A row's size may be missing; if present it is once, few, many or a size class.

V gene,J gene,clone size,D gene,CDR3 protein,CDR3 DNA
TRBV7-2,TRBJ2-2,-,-,CASSSSVAVNTGELFF,TGTGCCAGCAGCTCGAGTGTGGCTGTGAACACCGGGGAGCTGTTTTTT
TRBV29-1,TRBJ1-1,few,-,CSVVGLAHTEAFF,TGCAGCGTCGTAGGGCTCGCCCACACTGAAGCTTTCTTT
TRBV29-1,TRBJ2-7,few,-,CSARTASYNEQYF,TGCAGCGCCCGGACAGCTTCCTACAATGAGCAGTACTTC
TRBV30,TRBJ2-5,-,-,CAWRGGIGAQETQYF,TGTGCCTGGAGGGGGGGAATTGGGGCCCAAGAGACCCAGTACTTC
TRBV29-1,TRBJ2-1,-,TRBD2,CSVQTSGKHNEQFF,TGCAGCGTGCAGACTAGCGGGAAACACAATGAGCAGTTCTTC
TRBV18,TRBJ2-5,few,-,CASSPGRTQETQYF,TGTGCCAGCTCACCGGGACGGACACAAGAGACCCAGTACTTC
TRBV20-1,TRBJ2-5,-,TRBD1,CSASPGQGGETQYF,TGCAGTGCTTCTCCGGGACAGGGCGGGGAGACCCAGTACTTC
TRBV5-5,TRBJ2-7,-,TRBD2,CASSLVGLAGHSSYEQYF,TGTGCCAGCAGCTTGGTAGGACTAGCGGGGCACTCCTCCTACGAGCAGTACTTC
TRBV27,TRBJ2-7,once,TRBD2,CASSLSVAGGYNEQYF,TGTGCCAGCAGTTTAAGCGTAGCGGGGGGTTACAATGAGCAGTACTTC
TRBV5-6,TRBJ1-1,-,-,CASSTWGASHVAFF,TGTGCCAGCAGCACCTGGGGAGCTTCGCATGTAGCTTTCTTT
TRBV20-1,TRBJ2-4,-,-,CSASLNIQYF,TGCAGTGCTAGTTTAAACATTCAGTACTTC
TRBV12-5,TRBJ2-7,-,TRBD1,CASGSPGTGRYEQYF,TGTGCTAGTGGATCGCCCGGGACAGGGCGTTACGAGCAGTACTTC
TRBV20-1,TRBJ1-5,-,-,CSARDKELQPQHF,TGCAGTGCTAGAGATAAAGAGTTACAGCCCCAGCATTTT
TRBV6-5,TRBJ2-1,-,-,CASRRGQYGPNEQFF,TGTGCCAGCAGACGCGGACAGTATGGCCCCAATGAGCAGTTCTTC
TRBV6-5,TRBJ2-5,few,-,CASSYSTPKETQYF,TGTGCCAGCAGTTACTCGACGCCCAAAGAGACCCAGTACTTC
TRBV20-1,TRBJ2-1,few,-,CSARDTGRVAYNEQFF,TGCAGTGCTAGAGATACCGGGCGGGTAGCGTACAATGAGCAGTTCTTC
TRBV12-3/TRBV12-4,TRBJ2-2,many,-,CASRSLGQLNTGELFF,TGTGCCAGCAGGAGTTTAGGACAGCTGAACACCGGGGAGCTGTTTTTT
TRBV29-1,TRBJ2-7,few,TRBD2,CSAQGAGGGSYNEQYF,TGCAGCGCCCAAGGAGCGGGAGGCGGCTCCTACAATGAGCAGTACTTC
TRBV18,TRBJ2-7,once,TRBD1,CASSPRGTGDYEQYF,TGTGCCAGCTCACCCCGGGGTACAGGGGATTACGAGCAGTACTTC
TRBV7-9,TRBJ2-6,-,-,CASSRVAGANVLTF,TGTGCCAGCAGCCGAGTTGCTGGGGCCAACGTCCTGACTTTC
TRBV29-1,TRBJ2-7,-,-,CSVEDLTYEQYF,TGCAGCGTTGAAGACTTGACCTACGAGCAGTACTTC
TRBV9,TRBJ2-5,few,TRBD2,CASSPESGLAGETQYF,TGTGCCAGCAGCCCAGAGTCCGGGCTAGCGGGGGAGACCCAGTACTTC
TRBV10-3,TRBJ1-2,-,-,CAISESAFYGCTF,TGTGCCATCAGTGAGAGCGCGTTCTATGGCTGCACCTTC
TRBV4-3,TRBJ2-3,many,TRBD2,CASSQEGGRPLSTDTQYF,TGCGCCAGCAGCCAAGAGGGCGGGAGGCCCCTTAGCACAGATACGCAGTATTTT
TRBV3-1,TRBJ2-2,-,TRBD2,CASSQATSGTNTGELFF,TGTGCCAGCAGCCAAGCGACTAGCGGGACGAACACCGGGGAGCTGTTTTTT
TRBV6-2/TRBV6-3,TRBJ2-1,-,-,CASNRDVYNEQFF,TGTGCCAGCAACCGGGACGTCTACAATGAGCAGTTCTTC
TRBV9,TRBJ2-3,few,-,CASSATGRGTDTQYF,TGTGCCAGCAGCGCGACAGGTCGGGGCACAGATACGCAGTATTTT